This TCR beta chain was observed in a study of blood T cells in healthy people across ages. Germline V gene data show CDR1 as MNHEY and CDR2 as SVGEGT. The CDR3 totals 17 residues. The V end was cut by 0 bases, the J end by 5 bases, with 19 bases between. A second PCR, run for about 7 to 12 cycles, used a sample-barcoded 5' primer plus a J-beta primer mix. In TCRdb, the 5' RACE reads were re-called with MiXCR into one record per CDR3 protein. The profile shows around 990,000 distinct CDR3 sequences, roughly two fifths of them singletons. This sequence originates from a young man in good health. Sequenced material: blood. The chain is built from TRBV6-2 or TRBV6-3 and TRBJ1-1; TRBD1 is a possible D gene (5 bases). CDR3 sequence (DNA): TGTGCCAGCAGTTACTCGAGGGCGCAGCCCAAGGGGACTGAAGCTTTCTTT. Its protein product is CASSYSRAQPKGTEAFF.